In this sample, the clone carrying this T cell receptor (beta chain) turned up once. Germline-derived CDR1 and CDR2 are MNHEY and SMNVEV (reference sequence). CDR3 length equals 14 residues. Trimming stripped 5 bases from V and 6 bases from J, with 14 bases between. Per the original methods: Nucleated cell counts were estimated from reference gene primer amplification. TCRdb keeps only in-frame clones here, not all; method: immunoSEQ multiplex PCR. V and J calls plus clone size are reproduced from that table; the DNA served to infer D and trimming. Here the sample spans under 80,000 clones, around 90% being singletons. The source of the sample is a study of blood T cell repertoires in COVID-19. Study-wide background: Samples taken during acute and convalescent COVID-19 were collected in the United States, Italy and Spain. PBMCs, B-cell-depleted T cells, or T cells were the source of the cDNA or gDNA that made up the material.

This clonotype originated in a human donor in a cohort sampled during active COVID-19. This chain connects TRBV27 to TRBJ2-1; the D gene is possibly TRBD1 (5 bases). Sample: peripheral blood. CDR3 in amino acids: CASSRSGSGNEQFF. For the CDR3, the DNA is TGTGCCAGCAGTCGCTCAGGGTCGGGCAATGAGCAGTTCTTC.